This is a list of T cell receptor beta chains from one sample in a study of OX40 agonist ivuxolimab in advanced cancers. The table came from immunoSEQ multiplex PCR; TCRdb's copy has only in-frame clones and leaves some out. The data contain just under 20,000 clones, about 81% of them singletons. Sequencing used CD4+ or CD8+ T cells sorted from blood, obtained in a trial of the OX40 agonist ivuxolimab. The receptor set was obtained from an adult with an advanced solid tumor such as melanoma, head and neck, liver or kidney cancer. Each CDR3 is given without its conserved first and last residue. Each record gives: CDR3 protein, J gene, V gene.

ASSFPGQYDNEQF	TRBJ2-1	TRBV28
ASSPRGGTGDYEQY	TRBJ2-7	TRBV9
ASSLASATATEAF	TRBJ1-1	TRBV7-9
ASSEHVRETQY	TRBJ2-5	TRBV19
ASSLDSTGELF	TRBJ2-2	TRBV6-4
ASSSLAGEETQY	TRBJ2-5	TRBV7-6
ASSAPTGGHYGYT	TRBJ1-2	TRBV7-2
ASSRQPSVGEQF	TRBJ2-1	TRBV4-1
ASSRQSSGRASSYNEQF	TRBJ2-1	TRBV4-1
ASSAGLTNYGYT	TRBJ1-2	TRBV5-1
ASSQGLADPYEQY	TRBJ2-7	TRBV4-2
ASSRGQGTDTQY	TRBJ2-3	TRBV7-7
ASSPSGTDTQY	TRBJ2-3	TRBV6-4
ASSVGQLRTEAF	TRBJ1-1	TRBV7-6
ATKDSRSGNTIY	TRBJ1-3	TRBV15
SARGQPQH	TRBJ1-5	TRBV20-1
ASSRTGTEYEQY	TRBJ2-7	TRBV5-4
ASSGTGRSQPQH	TRBJ1-5	TRBV2
ASSPGQTSGEQF	TRBJ2-1	TRBV19
ASSLDQGPQH	TRBJ1-5	TRBV7-9
ASSQGSEDTQY	TRBJ2-3	TRBV4-1
ATWTGEANYGYT	TRBJ1-2	TRBV6-1
ASSLAETNTEAF	TRBJ1-1	TRBV2
ASSIKTGVNTEAF	TRBJ1-1	TRBV6-1
ASSITLNTGELF	TRBJ2-2	TRBV19
ASSQDRDSYEQY	TRBJ2-7	TRBV4-3
AWSVQSNQPQH	TRBJ1-5	TRBV30
ATSRDFSGRLGELF	TRBJ2-2	TRBV15
ASALGDEQY	TRBJ2-7	TRBV5-1
ASNSWGADGYT	TRBJ1-2	TRBV19
ASSAGTSDSYEQY	TRBJ2-7	TRBV9
ATSRDRLNQPQH	TRBJ1-5	TRBV15
AWSGGNRGISEAF	TRBJ1-1	TRBV30
ASSAHRDGNTIY	TRBJ1-3	TRBV6-1
ASSPKAGNEQF	TRBJ2-1	TRBV11-1
ASSYSGVNTEAF	TRBJ1-1	TRBV6-5
ASKPYGGPDGEQY	TRBJ2-7	TRBV6-1
ASSIGAGGTDTQY	TRBJ2-3	TRBV19
ASSQLRGTGGVDTQY	TRBJ2-3	TRBV14
ASSLSGERTYEQY	TRBJ2-7	TRBV7-3
ASSQGPGTGGSYGYT	TRBJ1-2	TRBV4-1
ASSGWTGDFSGANVLT	TRBJ2-6	TRBV27
ASSGTATYEQY	TRBJ2-7	TRBV28
ASMAGGFLRSGANVLT	TRBJ2-6	TRBV2
ATSSDRGLYEQY	TRBJ2-7	TRBV15
ASSSLHGRRDSPLH	TRBJ1-6	TRBV7-2
ASSPDRGRIRNTEAF	TRBJ1-1	TRBV5-5